This section outlines one T cell receptor (beta chain) sequence together with its context. What it recognizes is unknown. This sample is drawn from a study of T cell responses to AZD1222 COVID-19 vaccine. General study results and limits: In a largely white British group with more females than males, clonal diversity was possibly underestimated.

Clones were sequenced by immunoSEQ multiplex PCR, and TCRdb holds only the in-frame ones, with some missing. The sample lists approximately 100,000 clones, 93% seen once, with around 5% in the top ten. The CDR3 contains 15 residues. The V gene's germline CDR1 is LNHDA and CDR2 SQIVND (reference sequence). The ends were cut back, 4 bases at V and 2 bases at J, with 14 bases in the middle. The input for sequencing was peripheral blood, taken on day 0 of AZD1222 vaccination. The genes are TRBV19 and TRBJ1-2; D not certain. This receptor was obtained from an adult in good health. Here the CDR3 DNA reads TGTGCCAGTAGTACCCACAGTCTAGTAAACTATGGCTACACCTTC. This codes for CASSTHSLVNYGYTF.